The 25 T cell receptor beta chains below come from one sample, sequenced in a study of shared clonotypes between healthy human individuals. Here immunoSEQ multiplex PCR was the method, and the copy in TCRdb shows in-frame clones only, minus some. The table shows some 980,000 clones, with 76% occurring only once. Input material: memory CD4+ T cells sorted from blood. Stated subset: CD45RA-negative fraction. These receptors all stem from a man between 18 and 29 years old in good health.

The V and J genes are TRBV28 and TRBJ1-3, with TRBD1 matching over 8 bases. The length of the CDR3 is 16 residues. V was pared by 6 bases and J by 2 bases, with 9 bases of the junction left unmatched. Looked up from germline, CDR1 is MDHEN and CDR2 is SYDVKM. This CDR3 is CASSPGTGRTGNTIYF. Written as DNA, the CDR3 is TGTGCCAGCAGCCCCGGGACAGGTCGTACTGGAAACACCATATATTTT.

This chain connects TRBV5-6 to TRBJ1-5, with D possibly TRBD1 on 6 matching bases. V gave up 1 base and J gave up 2 bases, with 19 bases separating them. CDR3 size: 18 residues. Germline V lookup: CDR1 SGHDT, CDR2 YYEEEE. CDR3 nucleotide sequence: TGTGCCAGCAGCTTGTGGTTCGGTACAGGGCTACGCAATCAGCCCCAGCATTTT. Amino acids: CASSLWFGTGLRNQPQHF. The whole variable domain, remainder taken from reference TRBV5-6 and TRBJ1-5, is DAGVTQSPTHLIKTRGQQVTLRCSPKSGHDTVSWYQQALGQGPQFIFQYYEEEERQRGNFPDRFSGHQFPNYSSELNVNALLLGDSALYLCASSLWFGTGLRNQPQHFGDGTRLSIL.

To note about this clone: The same CDR3 also results from other DNA sequences found in this sample. V is TRBV5-1 and J is TRBJ2-2, with a weak D call TRBD1 (6 bases). V was shortened by 0 bases and J by 2 bases, with 8 bases between the two germline ends. The CDR3 extends over 15 amino acids. Germline CDR1 is SGHRS and CDR2 is YFSETQ. CDR3 protein: CASSLGTVNTGELFF. Written as DNA, the CDR3 is TGCGCCAGCAGCTTGGGGACAGTCAACACCGGGGAGCTGTTTTTT.

The CDR3 nucleotides are TGTGCCAGCAGTCAACTAAGCGGTTGGCAAGAGACCCAGTACTTC. Its translation: CASSQLSGWQETQYF. The chain couples TRBV28 to TRBJ2-5, with D possibly being TRBD2 (5 bases). The V gene's germline CDR1 is MDHEN and CDR2 SYDVKM. V lost 5 bases, J lost 2 bases, and 15 bases lay in between. This CDR3 comprises 15 residues.

The rearrangement links TRBV25-1 to TRBJ1-6; D uncertain. Trimming removed 1 base from V and 2 bases from J, with 15 bases in between. Looked up from germline, CDR1 is MGHDK and CDR2 is SYGVNS. The CDR3 spans 18 residues. The DNA for the CDR3 is TGTGCCAGCAGTGAATCACCGGGCCAGAGTACCTATAATTCACCCCTCCACTTT. Residues: CASSESPGQSTYNSPLHF.

There are a few counts of this clone. V is TRBV6-5 and J is TRBJ1-5; 7 nucleotides match TRBD1. The CDR3 sequence is 14 residues long. Germline CDR1 is MNHEY and CDR2 is SVGAGI. Unmatched junction bases numbered 5, after V lost 2 bases and J lost 7 bases. CDR3 DNA sequence: TGTGCCAGCAGTTACACTGGAGGGGGCCAGCCCCAGCATTTT. Translation: CASSYTGGGQPQHF.

The chain carries TRBV6-1 and TRBJ1-2; 9 bases align to TRBD1. J gave up 5 bases and V 6 bases, and 1 base lay outside the gene matches. Germline assignment: CDR1 MNHNS and CDR2 SASEGT. CDR3 length: 12 residues. The CDR3 spells CASRGTGYGYTF. The CDR3 bases are TGTGCCAGCAGAGGGACAGGGTATGGCTACACCTTC.

This chain uses TRBV15 with TRBJ1-3, with 10 bases matching TRBD1. This CDR3 has 17 amino acids. V lost 1 base, J lost 1 base, and 4 bases stayed unmatched. Germline CDR1 reads LNHNV; CDR2 reads YYDKDF (reference sequence). In DNA form, the CDR3 reads TGTGCCACCAGCAGAGGGACAGGGGGATTGTCTGGAAACACCATATATTTT. It yields the protein CATSRGTGGLSGNTIYF. Complete variable domain (other parts from reference TRBV15 and TRBJ1-3): DAMVIQNPRYQVTQFGKPVTLSCSQTLNHNVMYWYQQKSSQAPKLLFHYYDKDFNNEADTPDNFQSRRPNTSFCFLDIRSPGLGDTAMYLCATSRGTGGLSGNTIYFGEGSWLTVV.

V gene TRBV11-2 combines with J gene TRBJ2-1, with 9 positions matching TRBD2. Germline assignment: CDR1 SGHAT and CDR2 FQNNGV. V trimming: 6 bases; J trimming: 6 bases; junction bases outside the gene matches: 9. This CDR3 spans 15 amino acids. The chain's CDR3 is CASSPGLARSNEQFF. CDR3 DNA: TGTGCCAGCAGTCCAGGACTAGCGAGGTCCAATGAGCAGTTCTTC.

The CDR3 region has the DNA TGCGCCAGCAGCCAATACGGGCAGGGGAATTCACCCCTCCACTTT. This encodes CASSQYGQGNSPLHF. The J gene is TRBJ1-6, the V gene TRBV4-1, with D tentatively TRBD1 (6 bases). The CDR3 contains 15 residues. Germline values: CDR1 MGHRA, CDR2 YSYEKL. Trimming stripped 2 bases from V and 7 bases from J, with 12 bases between.

V is TRBV5-8 and J is TRBJ1-6; 9 bases map to TRBD1. CDR1 is SGHTS, CDR2 YDEGEE, per germline. The CDR3 has 16 amino acids. Losses at the gene ends were 5 bases for V and 9 bases for J; bases not matched to a gene: 12. The CDR3 DNA follows: TGTGCCAGCAGGTTCACAGGGGGCAGTCCTGGTTCACCCCTCCACTTT. This translates into CASRFTGGSPGSPLHF.

The gene calls are TRBV9 and TRBJ2-1; 9 nucleotides line up with TRBD2. The germline V gene encodes CDR1 SGDLS and CDR2 YYNGEE. The CDR3 runs 17 residues. V dropped 0 bases and J dropped 0; count of bases not matched to a gene: 4. CDR3 DNA sequence: TGTGCCAGCAGCGTAGCCCCTAGCGGGGTCTCCTACAATGAGCAGTTCTTC. Protein sequence: CASSVAPSGVSYNEQFF.

The chain recombines TRBV7-2 with TRBJ2-4; 7 bases are shared with TRBD2. The V gene's germline CDR1 is SGHTA and CDR2 FQGNSA. After removal of 7 bases from V and 3 bases from J, the junction contained 9 bases not matched to a gene. The CDR3 length is 15 residues. CDR3 amino acids: CASIERGLGKNIQYF. Written as DNA, the CDR3 is TGTGCCAGCATCGAGCGGGGCCTGGGCAAAAACATTCAGTACTTC.

DNA of the CDR3: TGTGCCAGCAGGTCCCATCCCTATGGCTACACCTTC. It translates to CASRSHPYGYTF. The chain is built from TRBV28 and TRBJ1-2; D remains unclear. This CDR3 has 12 residues. The ends were cut back, 6 bases at V and 4 bases at J, with 9 bases in the middle. Germline lookup yields CDR1 MDHEN and CDR2 SYDVKM.

About this clone: Other DNA sequences within the sample encode an identical CDR3. The V and J genes are TRBV5-6 and TRBJ1-3; tentatively, D is TRBD1 (5 bases). The V gene's germline CDR1 is SGHDT and CDR2 YYEEEE. This CDR3 has 16 residues. The V end lost 4 bases, the J end lost 0 bases, and 14 bases lay between the germline ends. The CDR3 sequence: CASSHDAGYSGNTIYF. DNA of the CDR3: TGTGCCAGCAGCCACGATGCAGGGTACTCTGGAAACACCATATATTTT.

This clone was counted only a few times. The J gene is TRBJ2-1, the V gene TRBV27; 8 bases fit TRBD2. Unmatched junction bases numbered 10, after V lost 8 bases and J lost 10 bases. Germline V CDR1 and CDR2: MNHEY, SMNVEV (reference sequence). The CDR3 contains 13 residues. CDR3: CASQRNAGGEQFF. CDR3 nucleotide sequence: TGTGCCAGCCAAAGGAACGCGGGAGGCGAGCAGTTCTTC.

In this sample, this clone turned up a few times. Written as DNA, the CDR3 is TGTGCCAGCGGAAAAACGGATTTGAATTCACCCCTCCACTTT. Its protein is CASGKTDLNSPLHF. V gene TRBV7-6 combines with J gene TRBJ1-6, with D unclear. The V end lost 8 bases, the J end lost 7 bases, and 15 bases lay between the germline ends. The CDR3 length is 14 residues. The germline CDR1 and CDR2 sequences are SGHVS and FNYEAQ.

This rearrangement joins TRBV2 to TRBJ1-5; no reliable D call. Germline CDR1 SNHLY, CDR2 FYNNEI. Trimming removed 6 bases at V and 4 bases at J, with 13 bases between. The CDR3 has 14 amino acids. CDR3 residues: CASRGDTGNQPQHF. The DNA of the CDR3 is TGTGCCAGCAGGGGAGACACTGGAAATCAGCCCCAGCATTTT. The entire variable domain, with the rest obtained from reference TRBV2 and TRBJ1-5, is as follows: EPEVTQTPSHQVTQMGQEVILRCVPISNHLYFYWYRQILGQKVEFLVSFYNNEISEKSEIFDDQFSVERPDGSNFTLKIRSTKLEDSAMYFCASRGDTGNQPQHFGDGTRLSIL.

The chain employs TRBV14 and TRBJ2-3, with 16 nucleotides matching TRBD2. This CDR3 region has 18 residues. Germline loops: CDR1 SGHDN, CDR2 FVKESK. V was pared by 4 bases and J by 5 bases, with 9 bases of the junction left unmatched. The CDR3 region has the DNA TGTGCCAGCAGCCTGTCCCCGGGACTAGCGGGAGGGCTAGATACGCAGTATTTT. Residues: CASSLSPGLAGGLDTQYF.

The chain is built from TRBV15 and TRBJ2-4; D perhaps matches TRBD2 (5 bases). The CDR3 totals 16 residues. V lost 4 bases to trimming and J lost 7 bases, with 20 bases between them. CDR1 LNHNV and CDR2 YYDKDF come from the germline V gene (reference sequence). In DNA, the CDR3 is TGTGCCACCAGCATCGCAAGGGCGCGCGGGCAGAACATTCAGTACTTC. This translates into CATSIARARGQNIQYF.

This clone has only one observation. The rearrangement joins TRBV30 to TRBJ2-1, with TRBD2 matching over 11 bases. V lost 2 bases, J lost 5 bases, and 8 bases stayed unmatched. The CDR3 runs 16 residues. Germline V gene lookup returns CDR1 GTSNPN and CDR2 SVGIG (reference sequence). The CDR3 reads CAWSTGTSGLDNEQFF. The CDR3 region has the DNA TGTGCCTGGAGTACCGGGACTAGCGGACTTGACAATGAGCAGTTCTTC. The full variable domain, completed using reference TRBV30 and TRBJ2-1, is SQTIHQWPATLVQPVGSPLSLECTVEGTSNPNLYWYRQAAGRGLQLLFYSVGIGQISSEVPQNLSASRPQDRQFILSSKKLLLSDSGFYLCAWSTGTSGLDNEQFFGPGTRLTVL.

This clone was detected many times. The sample has other DNA sequences that encode this CDR3 too. This chain joins TRBV4-1 and TRBJ1-2, with D perhaps matching TRBD1 (5 bases). This CDR3 contains 14 residues. With 0 bases removed from V and 5 bases from J, the gap between germline ends came to 10 bases. Germline-derived CDR1 and CDR2 are MGHRA and YSYEKL. CDR3 in DNA: TGCGCCAGCAGCCAAGATGGGGCAGCTTATGGCTACACCTTC. It specifies CASSQDGAAYGYTF.

This clone showed up just a few times. The CDR3 sequence is CASSATGGRVQPQHF. The DNA for the CDR3 is TGTGCCAGCAGTGCCACAGGGGGCAGGGTTCAGCCCCAGCATTTT. V gene TRBV6-1 combines with J gene TRBJ1-5; 9 bases agree with TRBD1. The J segment lost 6 bases and the V segment lost 4 bases, leaving 7 bases of the junction unmatched. Germline-derived CDR1 and CDR2 are MNHNS and SASEGT. The CDR3 extends over 15 amino acids.

The rearrangement joins TRBV18 to TRBJ1-1; D remains unclear. CDR3 length equals 13 residues. The germline CDR1 and CDR2 sequences are KGHSH and LQKENI. V shed 6 bases and J shed 1 base, with 9 bases lying between them. CDR3 sequence (DNA): TGTGCCAGCTCGGAGGGCCAGAACACTGAAGCTTTCTTT. Its protein is CASSEGQNTEAFF.

On this clone itself: This may stem from a read error, because a much larger clone lies one nucleotide away. The rearrangement links TRBV30 to TRBJ2-7; no firm D call. Germline values: CDR1 GTSNPN, CDR2 SVGIG (reference sequence). The CDR3 runs to 12 residues. The CDR3 coding sequence is TGTGCCCGGAGCCTGAACGGGTACGAGGAGTACTTC. Protein sequence: CARSLNGYEEYF.